This T cell receptor (beta chain) is drawn from a study of blood T cell repertoires in COVID-19. Overall study context: In each case, the material was cDNA or gDNA derived from T cells, B-cell-depleted T cells, or PBMCs.

Seattle researchers signed up patients amid active infection and tracked them longitudinally. Authors' methods: From reference gene primer amplification, estimates of nucleated cell counts were derived. Generated by immunoSEQ multiplex PCR, the TCRdb table keeps only in-frame clones and is missing some. V and J calls and clone size are those listed in that table; D and trimming were worked out from the DNA. Among 220,000 or so clones listed, about 81% were seen once. The CDR3 has 13 amino acids. The germline gives CDR1 SNHLY, CDR2 FYNNEI. V lost 2 bases, J lost 5 bases, and 9 bases lay in between. The specimen sequenced was peripheral blood. The chain links TRBV2 to TRBJ1-2; D unresolved. This clonotype originated in a woman of 80 years or more with COVID-19, enrolled during active disease. The CDR3 coding sequence is TGTGCCAGCAGTGAACGACAAGTTTATGGCTACACCTTC. Protein product: CASSERQVYGYTF.